This TCR beta chain was profiled in a study of naive and memory T cell subsets. V lost 3 bases, J lost 3 bases, and 11 bases lay in between. This CDR3 contains 15 residues. From germline, CDR1 is KGHDR and CDR2 SFDVKD. As for this clonotype: Antigen: not known.

An equimolar mix of two oligonucleotides served as the beta constant-region primer for TRBC1 and TRBC2. The ligated cDNA underwent four PCR rounds using SP2 and nested alpha and beta constant-region primers. TCRdb re-called the UMI-ligation and nested PCR reads with MiXCR, one entry per CDR3 protein. The table lists approximately 150,000 distinct CDR3 sequences, around 21% of them singletons. Notes on the study in general: Naive repertoires, especially CD8, held a few larger clonotypes, possibly memory cells re-expressing CD45RA.

This receptor was identified in a human donor in good health. The sample was naive CD8+ T cells from blood. The chain employs TRBV24-1 and TRBJ2-1, with a possible D match to TRBD2 (6 bases). This chain's CDR3 is CATSDPGGDYNEQFF. The CDR3, as DNA: TGTGCCACCAGTGATCCCGGGGGAGACTACAATGAGCAGTTCTTC.